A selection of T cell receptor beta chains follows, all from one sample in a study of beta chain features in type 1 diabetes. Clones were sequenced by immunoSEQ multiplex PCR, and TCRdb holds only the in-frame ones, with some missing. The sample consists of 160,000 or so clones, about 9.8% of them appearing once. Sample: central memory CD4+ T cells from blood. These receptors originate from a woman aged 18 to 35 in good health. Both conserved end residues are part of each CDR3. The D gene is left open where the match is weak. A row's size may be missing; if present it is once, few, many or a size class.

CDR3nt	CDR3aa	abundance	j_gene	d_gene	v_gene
TGTGCCTGGAATGCGGGAGGGGCCTTGAGCGTACGACAGTTCTTC	CAWNAGGALSVRQFF	NA	TRBJ2-1	TRBD2	TRBV30
TGTGCCAGCAGCTTAGGTCGGAGCGGGAGGGCCGGAGAGACCCAGTACTTC	CASSLGRSGRAGETQYF	few	TRBJ2-5	TRBD2	TRBV11-2
TGTGCCAGCAGCTTAGGGCAGGCTGAAGCTTTCTTT	CASSLGQAEAFF	many	TRBJ1-1	NA	TRBV7-9
TGCGCCAGCAGCCAAGAAACTAGCAGCACAGATACGCAGTATTTT	CASSQETSSTDTQYF	few	TRBJ2-3	NA	TRBV4-1
TGTGCCAGCAGTTACTTTAGGGGGCCCCCAACACCTGAGCAGTTCTTC	CASSYFRGPPTPEQFF	NA	TRBJ2-1	TRBD1	TRBV6-5
TGTGCCAGCAGCCTAGGGGGGGAGACCTACGAGCAGTACTTC	CASSLGGETYEQYF	few	TRBJ2-7	NA	TRBV11-3
TGCGCCAGCAGCCAAGTAAACCTAGTAAGCTACAATGAGCAGTTCTTC	CASSQVNLVSYNEQFF	NA	TRBJ2-1	NA	TRBV4-1
TGTGCCAGTAAAGCCGACAGGGCGGACTATGGCTACACCTTC	CASKADRADYGYTF	NA	TRBJ1-2	TRBD1	TRBV19
TGTGCCTGTAGCCGGGACTCTGAAAAACTGTTTTTT	CACSRDSEKLFF	many	TRBJ1-4	NA	TRBV30
TGTGCCAGCAGCTTTCACAGGGGGAGACCCATGAACACTGAAGCTTTCTTT	CASSFHRGRPMNTEAFF	NA	TRBJ1-1	TRBD1	TRBV7-2
TGTGCCAGCAGTCATCCAGGGAGGGTGAACACTGAAGCTTTCTTT	CASSHPGRVNTEAFF	NA	TRBJ1-1	NA	TRBV27
TGCGCCAGCAGCTTGGCCGGGGACTACGGGGAGCTGTTTTTT	CASSLAGDYGELFF	NA	TRBJ2-2	TRBD2	TRBV5-1
TGTGCCAGCAGTTCCTTCACCGGGACAGGGGAATCCGAGCAGTACTTC	CASSSFTGTGESEQYF	NA	TRBJ2-7	TRBD1	TRBV27
TGTGCCTGGAGTACCGGACAGGCGAGGGGAAACACCATATATTTT	CAWSTGQARGNTIYF	few	TRBJ1-3	TRBD1	TRBV30
TGCGCCAGCAGCCCCGGGACAGCGAACACCGGGGAGCTGTTTTTT	CASSPGTANTGELFF	few	TRBJ2-2	TRBD1	TRBV5-1
TGTGCCAGTAGTCTCTTGGCTGAGACCCAGTACTTC	CASSLLAETQYF	few	TRBJ2-5	NA	TRBV19
TGTGCCAGCAGCACCGGAGAAGCGGGAGGTGCCTACGAGCAGTACTTC	CASSTGEAGGAYEQYF	NA	TRBJ2-7	TRBD2	TRBV11-3
TGTGCCAGCAGAGCCGGACTAGCGGATTTAGAGACCCAGTACTTC	CASRAGLADLETQYF	NA	TRBJ2-5	TRBD2	TRBV2
TGTGCCAGCAGCTTGGGGGGAACTGGCTACACCTTC	CASSLGGTGYTF	NA	TRBJ1-2	NA	TRBV13
TGTGCCAGCAGGCAGGGGCGCGGACAGCCCCAGCATTTT	CASRQGRGQPQHF	NA	TRBJ1-5	NA	TRBV7-8
TGTGCCAGCCTCAGGCCCTCAGCTTATGGCTACACCTTC	CASLRPSAYGYTF	few	TRBJ1-2	NA	TRBV25-1
TGCGCCAGCAGGTTCGGTCAACTGTTGGCTGAAGCTTTCTTT	CASRFGQLLAEAFF	NA	TRBJ1-1	NA	TRBV5-1
TGTGCCTGGAGTGGTACTAGCCCAGATACGCAGTATTTT	CAWSGTSPDTQYF	few	TRBJ2-3	NA	TRBV30
TGTGCCAGCAGCTTAGAATCCGGCTACGAGCAGTACTTC	CASSLESGYEQYF	few	TRBJ2-7	NA	TRBV7-2
TGTGCCAGCAGTGAGTGGACAGGGCCAAACTATGGCTACACCTTC	CASSEWTGPNYGYTF	NA	TRBJ1-2	TRBD1	TRBV6-1
TGTGCCAGCAGAACAGGGGAAGCTAACTATGGCTACACCTTC	CASRTGEANYGYTF	few	TRBJ1-2	TRBD1	TRBV2
TGTGCCAGCAGCCCGGGGGTCGACACTGAAGCTTTCTTT	CASSPGVDTEAFF	NA	TRBJ1-1	NA	TRBV7-9
TGTGCCACCAGCAGAGATGAGGGTCGCGGCTACACCTTC	CATSRDEGRGYTF	NA	TRBJ1-2	NA	TRBV15
TGCGCCAGCAGCCAAGGGAACGGACTCTCAACTAATGAAAAACTGTTTTTT	CASSQGNGLSTNEKLFF	many	TRBJ1-4	NA	TRBV4-3